Below are 21 T cell receptor beta chains sequenced from a single sample in a study of naive and memory T cell subsets. Amplification of ligated cDNA took four PCR rounds with SP2 and nested alpha and beta constant primers. Each CDR3 protein is one row after TCRdb ran MiXCR on the 5' RACE reads. The sample shows roughly 62,000 distinct CDR3 sequences, around 7.7% of them seen only once. An oligonucleotide containing a UMI was ligated to the 3' end of TCR cDNA. The receptors come from a male donor in good health.

This clonotype appeared a few times. CDR3 residues: CSVEIRGYPTYEQYF. CDR3 DNA: TGCAGCGTTGAGATAAGGGGCTACCCTACCTACGAGCAGTACTTC. V is TRBV29-1 and J is TRBJ2-7, with D tentatively TRBD1 (5 bases). The CDR3 extends over 15 amino acids. Per the germline V gene, CDR1 is SQVTM and CDR2 is ANQGSEA. V lost 3 bases and J lost 2, with 17 bases in between.

This clonotype has ten or more counts. The V call is TRBV19, the J call TRBJ1-6, with TRBD1 identical over 7 bases. Germline V CDR1 and CDR2: LNHDA, SQIVND (reference sequence). Trimming removed 6 bases from V and 7 bases from J; junction bases left unmatched: 6. The CDR3 loop spans 14 amino acids. The DNA for the CDR3 is TGTGCCAGTAGCCAGCCGGGACAGAATTCACCCCTCCACTTT. It is translated as CASSQPGQNSPLHF.

This clonotype showed up just a few times. The rearrangement uses TRBV6-1 and TRBJ1-1, with D uncertain. The CDR3 loop spans 15 amino acids. Germline CDR1 and CDR2: MNHNS and SASEGT. V shed 6 bases and J shed 3 bases, with 17 bases lying between them. CDR3 nucleotides: TGTGCCAGCAGCTCTACCCTTATTGGGGACACTGAAGCTTTCTTT. This codes for CASSSTLIGDTEAFF.

The chain is built from TRBV3-1 and TRBJ2-1; D perhaps matches TRBD1 (6 bases). Germline CDR1 and CDR2: LGHDT and YNNKEL (reference sequence). There are 17 residues in the CDR3. The germline V and J ends were trimmed by 0 bases and 3 bases, with 15 bases remaining between them. The CDR3 loop is CASSQERRGAVYNEQFF. CDR3 DNA: TGTGCCAGCAGCCAAGAACGCAGGGGCGCCGTCTACAATGAGCAGTTCTTC.

This clonotype was seen repeatedly, ten times or more. The chain's CDR3 is CASSPGSTDTQYF. The DNA of the CDR3 is TGCGCCAGCAGCCCCGGAAGCACAGATACGCAGTATTTT. V is TRBV5-1 and J is TRBJ2-3; D not resolved. This CDR3 has 13 amino acids. The V end lost 4 bases, the J end lost 0 bases, and 6 bases lay between the germline ends. CDR1 and CDR2 from the germline V gene are SGHRS and YFSETQ.

This clonotype was seen only a few times. V usage is TRBV6-1 and J usage is TRBJ2-6, with unresolved D. The CDR3 loop spans 15 amino acids. Germline-derived CDR1 and CDR2 are MNHNS and SASEGT. The ends were cut back, 2 bases at V and 0 bases at J, with 5 bases in the middle. The CDR3 DNA follows: TGTGCCAGCAGTGAACGCTTCTCTGGGGCCAACGTCCTGACTTTC. This gives the protein CASSERFSGANVLTF.

The J gene is TRBJ2-1, the V gene TRBV5-1, with TRBD1 matching over 9 bases. Germline V gives CDR1 SGHRS, CDR2 YFSETQ. This CDR3 has 17 amino acids. After removal of 3 bases from V and 7 bases from J, the junction contained 14 bases not matched to a gene. In DNA, the CDR3 is TGCGCCAGCAGCTCTTCTGCCGGGACAGGGTCGTTGAATGAGCAGTTCTTC. This encodes CASSSSAGTGSLNEQFF.

This clonotype was counted many times. This chain uses TRBV6-6 with TRBJ1-2; maybe TRBD1 (5 bases). From germline, CDR1 is MNHNY and CDR2 SVGAGI (reference sequence). The CDR3 is made up of 14 amino acids. Trimming removed 0 bases at V and 2 bases at J, with 7 bases between. CDR3 in amino acids: CASSYSDTNYGYTF. The CDR3, as DNA: TGTGCCAGCAGTTACTCGGACACCAACTATGGCTACACCTTC.

The rearrangement links TRBV6-2 or TRBV6-3 to TRBJ2-7, with D possibly TRBD2 on 5 matching bases. Trimming removed 7 bases at V and 0 bases at J, with 13 bases between. The CDR3 is 14 residues long. Per the germline V gene, CDR1 is MNHEY and CDR2 is SVGEGT. CDR3 region: CASKLPGSSYEQYF. The CDR3 DNA reads as TGTGCCAGCAAGCTGCCGGGGAGCTCCTACGAGCAGTACTTC.

This chain's CDR3 is CASSPREGVGNTIYF. The CDR3 bases are TGTGCCAGCAGCCCCCGCGAGGGAGTTGGAAACACCATATATTTT. The chain couples TRBV4-2 to TRBJ1-3; D not resolved. The CDR3 has 15 amino acids. CDR1 is LGHNA, CDR2 YNFKEQ, per germline. V was cut by 4 bases and J by 3 bases, with 13 bases left in between.

This chain uses TRBV5-3 with TRBJ1-5, with TRBD1 matching over 8 bases. TRBV5-3 is an ORF; its function is uncertain. V shed 7 bases and J 2 bases; nucleotides not matched to a gene: 8. The CDR3 is 15 amino acids. The CDR3 DNA follows: TGTGCCAGAGGCCGGGCAGGGGGCGGCAATCAGCCCCAGCATTTT. Translation gives CARGRAGGGNQPQHF.

V is TRBV19 and J is TRBJ2-2; D remains unclear. Trimming took 6 bases from V and 3 from J, leaving 5 bases between them. The CDR3 spans 12 residues. Germline-derived CDR1 and CDR2 are LNHDA and SQIVND (reference sequence). The CDR3 DNA sequence: TGTGCCAGTAGCCGGGACACCGGGGAGCTGTTTTTT. This sequence encodes CASSRDTGELFF.

This clonotype was recorded many times. This rearrangement joins TRBV9 to TRBJ2-2; 8 bases fit TRBD2. This CDR3 comprises 15 residues. V was clipped by 5 bases and J by 2 bases; unmatched bases: 5. CDR1 is SGDLS and CDR2 is YYNGEE in the germline V gene. CDR3 nucleotides: TGTGCCAGCAGGGGACTAGTTGGCAACACCGGGGAGCTGTTTTTT. As protein: CASRGLVGNTGELFF.

This clonotype was recorded a few times. The chain couples TRBV6-4 to TRBJ1-1, with TRBD1 as a possible D gene (6 bases). Germline V gene data show CDR1 as MRHNA and CDR2 as SNTAGT. V lost 4 bases to trimming and J lost 3 bases, with 15 bases between them. CDR3 length: 15 residues. As DNA, the CDR3 is TGTGCCAGCAGTGCCCATAGGGGGGCCGACACTGAAGCTTTCTTT. It encodes CASSAHRGADTEAFF.

This clonotype was picked up many times. The rearrangement joins TRBV27 to TRBJ2-7, with D unclear. Germline V gives CDR1 MNHEY, CDR2 SMNVEV (reference sequence). This CDR3 is built from 15 residues. Trimming pared 6 bases from V and 2 bases from J, leaving 17 bases between. CDR3 sequence reads: CASSPQRVRAYEQYF. In DNA form, the CDR3 reads TGTGCCAGCAGCCCCCAGCGTGTTAGGGCCTACGAGCAGTACTTC.

This clonotype has more than one count but fewer than ten. This chain connects TRBV9 to TRBJ2-3; D remains ambiguous. Looked up from germline, CDR1 is SGDLS and CDR2 is YYNGEE. CDR3 length equals 16 residues. V lost 0 bases, J lost 2 bases, and 13 bases lay in between. The CDR3 loop reads CASSVGVVQHTDTQYF. CDR3 DNA sequence: TGTGCCAGCAGCGTAGGGGTAGTGCAGCACACAGATACGCAGTATTTT.

The chain links TRBV4-2 to TRBJ2-3, with D hard to call. The germline gives CDR1 LGHNA, CDR2 YNFKEQ. V lost 0 bases and J 5 bases, leaving 9 bases between the germline ends. This CDR3 is built from 14 residues. The CDR3 loop is CASSQDEVRDTQYF. In DNA form, the CDR3 reads TGTGCCAGCAGCCAAGATGAAGTGAGAGATACGCAGTATTTT.

The chain has TRBV19 and TRBJ1-5, with D unclear. The CDR3 is 16 residues long. The germline V gene has CDR1 LNHDA and CDR2 SQIVND (reference sequence). The V gene lost 1 base and the J gene lost 15 bases, with 25 bases spanning the gap. The CDR3 coding sequence is TGTGCCAGTAGTATAGCCGGAATCCCCAAAACCCGTCCAATGCATTTT. This encodes CASSIAGIPKTRPMHF.

This clonotype was counted many times. The chain recombines TRBV5-4 with TRBJ1-2, with D tentatively TRBD1 (6 bases). Trimming removed 4 bases at V and 8 bases at J, with 18 bases between. Germline V gene sequence: CDR1 SGHNT, CDR2 YYREEE (reference sequence). There are 14 residues in the CDR3. CDR3 loop: CASSLTDRSEGYTF. The DNA of the CDR3 is TGTGCCAGCAGCCTAACCGACAGGTCTGAGGGCTACACCTTC.

This clonotype was counted ten times or more. The chain carries TRBV29-1 and TRBJ2-7; TRBD2 agrees at 8 bases. The CDR3 length is 12 residues. Germline V lookup: CDR1 SQVTM, CDR2 ANQGSEA. V shed 0 bases, J shed 6 bases, and the junction held 1 base outside the gene matches. CDR3 protein: CSVEDGGGEQYF. The CDR3 bases are TGCAGCGTTGAAGACGGGGGGGGCGAGCAGTACTTC.

The table lists this clonotype with many counts. The rearrangement links TRBV10-3 to TRBJ2-7; D remains unclear. Between the trimmed V and J ends, which lost 4 bases and 3 bases, there was a span of 10 bases. CDR1 and CDR2 (germline): ENHRY, SYGVKD. CDR3 length: 13 amino acids. The CDR3 spells CAISGVGIYEQYF. DNA of the CDR3: TGTGCCATCAGTGGTGTAGGGATCTACGAGCAGTACTTC.